This entry lists 7 T cell receptor beta chains sequenced from one sample in a study of T-cell memory formation after mild COVID-19. TCRdb re-derived calls from the 5' RACE reads in MiXCR, one entry per CDR3 protein. Here the sample spans 350,000 to 500,000 distinct CDR3 sequences, around a quarter being singletons. The sequencing sample was made of PBMCs or a T cell subset sorted from them (not recorded which). The receptors stem from an adult woman who had mild COVID-19 (a few samples of this study predate the infection). Cell type and time point are not known.

This clonotype was found many times. The chain carries TRBV5-1 and TRBJ2-1; possible D gene TRBD1, 6 bases. The germline V and J ends were trimmed by 1 base and 8 bases, with 10 bases remaining between them. Germline CDR1 is SGHRS and CDR2 is YFSETQ. The CDR3 length is 13 residues. The CDR3 reads CASSLTGYDEQFF. The DNA for the CDR3 is TGCGCCAGCAGCTTGACAGGGTACGATGAGCAGTTCTTC.

This clonotype was seen a few times. The chain uses TRBV7-8 and TRBJ2-3; TRBD1 agrees at 8 bases. In germline, CDR1 is SGHVS, CDR2 FQNEAQ. The trim removed 11 bases at V and 7 bases at J, leaving 11 bases unmatched. The length of the CDR3 is 13 residues. CDR3 loop: CAVGGQEWNTQYF. The CDR3, as DNA: TGTGCCGTGGGGGGACAGGAGTGGAATACGCAGTATTTT. The whole variable domain, remainder taken from reference TRBV7-8 and TRBJ2-3, is GAGVSQSPRYKVAKRGQDVALRCDPISGHVSLFWYQQALGQGPEFLTYFQNEAQLDKSGLPSDRFFAERPEGSVSTLKIQRTQQEDSAVYLCAVGGQEWNTQYFGPGTRLTVL.

This clonotype showed up just a few times. This chain connects TRBV5-5 to TRBJ1-2; 7 bases are a match to TRBD1. With V trimmed by 2 bases and J by 6 bases, 16 bases remained unmatched. Germline values: CDR1 SGHKS, CDR2 YYEKEE (reference sequence). The CDR3 has 17 amino acids. CDR3 DNA: TGTGCCAGCAGCTTCCCGCAGGGGGACCTGTTAGGGGATGGCTACACCTTC. It translates to CASSFPQGDLLGDGYTF.

V is TRBV15 and J is TRBJ2-3; D is unclear. The germline CDR1 and CDR2 sequences are LNHNV and YYDKDF (reference sequence). Trimming removed 1 base at V and 6 bases at J, with 14 bases between. The CDR3 length is 15 residues. CDR3 coding DNA: TGTGCCACCAGCAGAGGGGGTAGCAATCCGGATACGCAGTATTTT. This translates into CATSRGGSNPDTQYF.

This clonotype was detected only a few times. The chain employs TRBV2 and TRBJ2-5; D is uncertain. Germline V gene sequence: CDR1 SNHLY, CDR2 FYNNEI. The ends were cut back, 1 base at V and 9 bases at J, with 15 bases in the middle. This CDR3 is built from 14 residues. The CDR3 DNA reads TGTGCCAGCAGTGAAGGACTGCTAAGGACGGCCCAGTACTTC. Translated: CASSEGLLRTAQYF. Supplemented by reference TRBV2 and TRBJ2-5, the full variable domain reads EPEVTQTPSHQVTQMGQEVILRCVPISNHLYFYWYRQILGQKVEFLVSFYNNEISEKSEIFDDQFSVERPDGSNFTLKIRSTKLEDSAMYFCASSEGLLRTAQYFGPGTRLLVL.

This clonotype was picked up a small number of times. The gene calls are TRBV5-4 and TRBJ1-2; no reliable D call. V shed 1 base and J shed 8 bases, with 12 bases lying between them. Germline CDR1 SGHNT, CDR2 YYREEE (reference sequence). The CDR3 is 13 residues long. The CDR3 sequence: CASSLIGSGGYTF. CDR3 nucleotides: TGTGCCAGCAGCTTGATCGGATCTGGCGGCTACACCTTC.

The chain carries TRBV12-3 or TRBV12-4 and TRBJ1-1; 7 nucleotides align to TRBD1. Trimming at V came to 10 bases and at J to 11 bases, leaving 13 bases not matched to a gene. The CDR3 length is 12 residues. CDR3 DNA: TGTGCCACCCCAGTCCGGACAGGTTCGGCTTTCTTT. It is translated as CATPVRTGSAFF.